The next 29 T cell receptor beta chains were all read from a single sample in a study of immune cell composition in non-small cell lung cancer. Normal lung was sampled as far from the tumour as possible, at least 3 cm. Profiling relied on immunoSEQ multiplex PCR, and the TCRdb table lists in-frame clones only, not all of them. This sample has fewer than 5,000 clones, with about two thirds found just once. Sequencing was done on a sample of non-adjacent lung tissue. Receptor source: a human donor with non-small cell lung cancer.

V gene TRBV2 combines with J gene TRBJ2-3; the match to TRBD2 covers 7 bases. J gave up 3 bases and V 11 bases, and 8 bases lay outside the gene matches. The length of the CDR3 is 13 residues. Germline CDR1 reads SNHLY; CDR2 reads FYNNEI. The CDR3 nucleotides read TGTGCCCAAGCGGCTAGCGGAACAGATACGCAGTATTTT. Translation: CAQAASGTDTQYF.

The V call is TRBV5-1, the J call TRBJ2-3; 7 nucleotides line up with TRBD1. CDR3 length: 15 amino acids. V lost 3 bases and J lost 4; bases outside the gene matches: 8. The V gene's germline CDR1 is SGHRS and CDR2 YFSETQ. The DNA of the CDR3 is TGCGCCAGCAGCTATGAAGGGGGCTGGTCAGATACGCAGTATTTT. Translation gives CASSYEGGWSDTQYF.

The chain is built from TRBV2 and TRBJ1-4, with D perhaps TRBD1 (5 bases). Trimming stripped 7 bases from V and 8 bases from J, with 26 bases between. The CDR3 contains 17 residues. CDR1 and CDR2 (germline): SNHLY, FYNNEI. CDR3 DNA: TGTGCCAGCACCGCTAATCCGCCGCGGGGGGGGAGAGAAAAACTGTTTTTT. Its protein is CASTANPPRGGREKLFF.

This sequence joins TRBV7-2 and TRBJ2-1; 7 bases fit TRBD2. From germline, CDR1 is SGHTA and CDR2 FQGNSA. The CDR3 has 17 amino acids. Trimming took 5 bases from V and 0 from J; bases not matched to a gene: 10. CDR3 bases: TGTGCCAGCAGCCCATCCGCCCTAGCGGCCTCCTACAATGAGCAGTTCTTC. Translation gives CASSPSALAASYNEQFF.

The rearrangement links TRBV5-6 to TRBJ1-1; D unresolved. CDR3 size: 15 residues. In germline, CDR1 is SGHDT, CDR2 YYEEEE. Deletions cut 1 base from V and 1 base from J, with 11 bases between. CDR3 in DNA: TGTGCCAGCAGCTTGCCGTATAACGGGAACACTGAAGCTTTCTTT. It is translated as CASSLPYNGNTEAFF.

The chain is built from TRBV4-1 and TRBJ2-5; 10 bases are shared with TRBD1. CDR1 is MGHRA, CDR2 YSYEKL, per germline. Trimming removed 1 base from V and 4 bases from J; junction bases left unmatched: 6. CDR3 length: 16 amino acids. CDR3 nucleotides: TGCGCCAGCAGCCAAGGGCGACAGGGGGCGGGAGAGACCCAGTACTTC. Translation gives CASSQGRQGAGETQYF.

This clone was found once. The chain couples TRBV2 to TRBJ2-3; perhaps TRBD1 as D (6 bases). The CDR3 spans 15 residues. The V gene's germline CDR1 is SNHLY and CDR2 FYNNEI. The ends were cut back, 4 bases at V and 1 base at J, with 12 bases in the middle. CDR3: CASSGRGGGTDTQYF. The DNA of the CDR3 is TGTGCCAGCAGTGGTCGAGGGGGAGGCACAGATACGCAGTATTTT.

The V and J genes are TRBV7-9 and TRBJ2-1, with TRBD1 matching 10 bases. In germline, CDR1 is SEHNR, CDR2 FQNEAQ (reference sequence). With V trimmed by 5 bases and J by 3 bases, 4 bases remained unmatched. The CDR3 sequence is 15 residues long. Here the CDR3 reads CASSARDRGYNEQFF. The CDR3 DNA reads as TGTGCCAGCAGCGCCCGGGACAGGGGCTACAATGAGCAGTTCTTC.

The V gene is TRBV6-6, the J gene TRBJ1-1; weak D call: TRBD1 (6 bases). The length of the CDR3 is 14 residues. CDR1 is MNHNY, CDR2 SVGAGI, per germline (reference sequence). V was shortened by 0 bases and J by 1 base, with 6 bases between the two germline ends. As DNA, the CDR3 is TGTGCCAGCAGTTACTCGACAGGGAACACTGAAGCTTTCTTT. Encoded protein: CASSYSTGNTEAFF.

CDR3 nucleotide sequence: TGTGCCAGCAGTACCTTTCTTAGCGCAAGCACTGAAGCTTTCTTT. This encodes CASSTFLSASTEAFF. The V gene is TRBV27, the J gene TRBJ1-1; D call uncertain. This CDR3 region has 15 residues. V lost 5 bases, J lost 4 bases, and 17 bases lay in between. Germline CDR1 MNHEY, CDR2 SMNVEV (reference sequence).

This clone counts as medium-sized. This chain connects TRBV2 to TRBJ2-4, with TRBD2 matching 9 bases. V lost 1 base, J lost 3 bases, and 10 bases stayed unmatched. This CDR3 region has 18 residues. CDR1 is SNHLY and CDR2 is FYNNEI in the germline V gene. The CDR3 nucleotides read TGTGCCAGCAGTGAAGTTGCGGGAGGGACGTCCTTCAAAAACATTCAGTACTTC. It codes for CASSEVAGGTSFKNIQYF.

This clone was counted once. V gene TRBV6-1 combines with J gene TRBJ1-5, with D unclear. CDR1 is MNHNS, CDR2 SASEGT, per germline. V was shortened by 6 bases and J by 3 bases, with 9 bases between the two germline ends. This CDR3 is built from 13 residues. Here the CDR3 DNA reads TGTGCCAGCAGGATGACAAACAATCAGCCCCAGCATTTT. As protein: CASRMTNNQPQHF.

The genes are TRBV19 and TRBJ1-4; D is possibly TRBD1 (6 bases). The germline V gene has CDR1 LNHDA and CDR2 SQIVND (reference sequence). With 4 bases removed from V and 0 bases from J, the gap between germline ends came to 12 bases. This CDR3 has 16 residues. CDR3 in DNA: TGTGCCAGTAGTACCTTCAACAGGGCAACTAATGAAAAACTGTTTTTT. This encodes CASSTFNRATNEKLFF.

By its share, this clone is medium-sized. V gene TRBV7-8 combines with J gene TRBJ2-2, with 10 bases matching TRBD2. Unmatched junction bases numbered 6, after V lost 5 bases and J lost 6 bases. This CDR3 has 15 residues. Germline assignment: CDR1 SGHVS and CDR2 FQNEAQ. The CDR3, as DNA: TGTGCCAGCAGCCGAAGCGGGGGGGCTTCCGGGGAGCTGTTTTTT. Protein product: CASSRSGGASGELFF.

CDR3: CASSPRLAGVREQFF. The CDR3 DNA reads as TGTGCCAGCAGCCCTCGACTAGCGGGAGTTCGTGAGCAGTTCTTC. This chain uses TRBV7-3 with TRBJ2-1; TRBD2 agrees at 12 bases. CDR1 SGHTA and CDR2 FQGTGA come from the germline V gene. With V trimmed by 5 bases and J by 9 bases, 8 bases remained unmatched. CDR3 length: 15 amino acids.

The chain employs TRBV7-9 and TRBJ2-5, with 9 bases fitting TRBD1. The closer fit of TRBJ2-7 to the DNA end suggests the J call may be wrong. Germline lookup yields CDR1 SEHNR and CDR2 FQNEAQ (reference sequence). This CDR3 spans 15 amino acids. CDR3 bases: TGTGCCAGCAGCGATACCGGGACAGGGAACTACGAGCAGTACTTC. It translates to CASSDTGTGNYEQYF.

This clone was seen more than once but under ten times. The gene calls are TRBV30 and TRBJ2-3; TRBD1 agrees at 11 bases. The J segment lost 2 bases and the V segment lost 0 bases, leaving 1 base of the junction unmatched. Germline V lookup: CDR1 GTSNPN, CDR2 SVGIG (reference sequence). The CDR3 has 15 amino acids. CDR3 in DNA: TGTGCCTGGAGTGTAGGACAGGGGGCCACAGATACGCAGTATTTT. This encodes CAWSVGQGATDTQYF.

This chain connects TRBV5-5 to TRBJ1-2, with D hard to call. V dropped 0 bases and J dropped 5 bases, with 8 bases sitting between them. Germline V gene sequence: CDR1 SGHKS, CDR2 YYEKEE (reference sequence). The CDR3 runs to 13 residues. The CDR3 nucleotides are TGTGCCAGCAGCTTGGTTCCAATGTATGGCTACACCTTC. It codes for CASSLVPMYGYTF.

The rearrangement joins TRBV5-1 to TRBJ2-4; 10 nucleotides agree with TRBD2. Germline V gives CDR1 SGHRS, CDR2 YFSETQ. V trimming: 4 bases; J trimming: 0 bases; junction bases outside the gene matches: 4. The CDR3 length is 16 residues. The CDR3, as DNA: TGCGCCAGCAGCATTGGGACTAGCGTAGCCAAAAACATTCAGTACTTC. This gives the protein CASSIGTSVAKNIQYF. Full variable domain (missing parts from reference TRBV5-1 and TRBJ2-4): KAGVTQTPRYLIKTRGQQVTLSCSPISGHRSVSWYQQTPGQGLQFLFEYFSETQRNKGNFPGRFSGRQFSNSRSEMNVSTLELGDSALYLCASSIGTSVAKNIQYFGAGTRLSVL.

The chain is built from TRBV20-1 and TRBJ1-1; 8 bases match TRBD1. Per the germline V gene, CDR1 is DFQATT and CDR2 is SNEGSKA (reference sequence). The V and J ends lost 5 bases and 10 bases, in that order; junction bases with no gene match: 6. The CDR3 covers 11 residues. CDR3 sequence (DNA): TGCAGTGCTCAAAACAGGGGGGCAGCTTTCTTT. It is translated as CSAQNRGAAFF.

This chain joins TRBV10-3 and TRBJ2-3, with 10 bases identical to TRBD2. Trimming at V came to 2 bases and at J to 5 bases, leaving 13 bases not matched to a gene. CDR1 is ENHRY and CDR2 is SYGVKD in the germline V gene. The CDR3 is 18 amino acids. The CDR3, as DNA: TGTGCCATCAGTGAGGGTTACCGATTAGCGGGAGGTTTAGATACGCAGTATTTT. Its protein product is CAISEGYRLAGGLDTQYF.

This clone was recorded only once. The chain recombines TRBV12-5 with TRBJ2-3; D is undetermined. The CDR3 covers 15 residues. From germline, CDR1 is LGHNT and CDR2 FRNRAP. Trimming shortened V by 2 bases and J by 0 bases, and 9 bases separated the two germline ends. The chain's CDR3 is CASGLRQTSTDTQYF. The CDR3 DNA is TGTGCTAGTGGTTTGAGGCAGACTAGCACAGATACGCAGTATTTT.

The J gene is TRBJ2-7, the V gene TRBV6-1; D is possibly TRBD1 (5 bases). Trimming stripped 7 bases from V and 1 base from J, with 14 bases between. The CDR3 has 14 amino acids. Germline V gives CDR1 MNHNS, CDR2 SASEGT. CDR3: CASTGARVSYEQYF. The CDR3 coding sequence is TGTGCCAGCACAGGAGCCAGGGTGTCCTACGAGCAGTACTTC.

Written as DNA, the CDR3 is TGCAGCGCCGGCCCCCGACGGGATAACTATGGCTACACCTTC. It translates to CSAGPRRDNYGYTF. This sequence joins TRBV29-1 and TRBJ1-2; D remains ambiguous. Germline loops: CDR1 SQVTM, CDR2 ANQGSEA. This CDR3 has 14 amino acids. V lost 7 bases to trimming and J lost 1 base, with 16 bases between them.

Sample share makes this clone medium-sized. The chain couples TRBV28 to TRBJ1-4; 8 nucleotides line up with TRBD1. Germline-derived CDR1 and CDR2 are MDHEN and SYDVKM. The CDR3 spans 14 residues. J was trimmed by 9 bases and V by 3 bases; bases with no gene match: 6. The DNA of the CDR3 is TGTGCCAGCAGTTTCACCGGGACAGGACAAAAACTGTTTTTT. Translated, it gives CASSFTGTGQKLFF.

The chain has TRBV9 and TRBJ2-7; D possibly corresponds to TRBD2 (6 bases). The V end was cut by 5 bases, the J end by 2 bases, with 17 bases between. CDR1 is SGDLS and CDR2 is YYNGEE in the germline V gene. This CDR3 region has 15 residues. This chain's CDR3 is CASSPRLGLTYEQYF. The CDR3, as DNA: TGTGCCAGCAGTCCGAGACTAGGCCTTACCTACGAGCAGTACTTC.

The chain combines TRBV4-2 with TRBJ2-3, with 7 bases fitting TRBD2. The CDR3 totals 15 residues. Germline CDR1 LGHNA, CDR2 YNFKEQ. V lost 4 bases, J lost 4 bases, and 8 bases stayed unmatched. The CDR3 loop reads CASSPLGGGSDTQYF. The CDR3 nucleotides are TGTGCCAGCAGCCCTCTAGGCGGGGGATCAGATACGCAGTATTTT.

This sequence joins TRBV5-8 and TRBJ1-4, with D perhaps TRBD1 (5 bases). CDR3 size: 15 residues. Between the trimmed V and J ends, which lost 9 bases and 0 bases, there was a span of 15 bases. Per the germline V gene, CDR1 is SGHTS and CDR2 is YDEGEE. CDR3 coding DNA: TGTGCCACCCGTCTACAGGATGCAACTAATGAAAAACTGTTTTTT. This sequence encodes CATRLQDATNEKLFF. Combining the CDR3 with reference TRBV5-8 and TRBJ1-4 gives the whole variable domain EAGVTQSPTHLIKTRGQQATLRCSPISGHTSVYWYQQALGLGLQFLLWYDEGEERNRGNFPPRFSGRQFPNYSSELNVNALELEDSALYLCATRLQDATNEKLFFGSGTQLSVL.

The CDR3 nucleotides are TGTGCCAGCAGTACCGGGGCTAACTATGGCTACACCTTC. As protein: CASSTGANYGYTF. The chain carries TRBV2 and TRBJ1-2; the D is unclear. The germline gives CDR1 SNHLY, CDR2 FYNNEI. There are 13 residues in the CDR3. The V end was cut by 5 bases, the J end by 0 bases, with 7 bases between.